Listed below are T cell receptor beta chains from one sample, sequenced in a study of blood T cell repertoires in COVID-19. The protocol was immunoSEQ multiplex PCR, while the TCRdb copy is restricted to in-frame clones and leaves out a portion. The sample contains 220,000 or so clones, roughly 84% of which appear only once. Sequencing used peripheral blood. These receptors originate from a young woman who had recovered from COVID-19. Each CDR3 is given with its conserved first and last residue. Fields, in order: V gene, clone size, J gene, D gene, CDR3 DNA, CDR3 protein. A D gene is named only where the DNA matches it firmly. A row's size may be missing; if present it is once, few, many or a size class.

>TRBV5-5|.|TRBJ1-3|.
TGTGCCAGCAGCCAGGGGTACTCTGGAAACACCATATATTTT
CASSQGYSGNTIYF
>TRBV10-1|.|TRBJ2-5|TRBD1
TGCGCCAGCAGCCCTGGGACAGGGTTAAGCGAGACCCAGTACTTC
CASSPGTGLSETQYF
>TRBV3-1/TRBV3-2|.|TRBJ2-1|TRBD2
TGTGCCAGCAGCCACCTTAGGCTAGCGGGAGCAAATCCCATGAATGAGCAGTTCTTC
CASSHLRLAGANPMNEQFF
>TRBV30|few|TRBJ1-5|TRBD1
TGTGCCTGGAGCCCGACAGGGCGGCAGCCCCAGCATTTT
CAWSPTGRQPQHF
>TRBV27|.|TRBJ1-5|TRBD1
TGTGCCACCCGGACAGGGGGTAGCAATCAGCCCCAGCATTTT
CATRTGGSNQPQHF
>TRBV5-1|.|TRBJ2-7|TRBD1
TGCGCCAGCAGCTCTTTGGGCGACAGGGAAAAATACGAGCAGTACTTC
CASSSLGDREKYEQYF
>TRBV7-2|.|TRBJ2-2|TRBD2
TGTGCCAGCAGCTTACTTGCGGGAGGGCCATATACCGGGGAGCTGTTTTTT
CASSLLAGGPYTGELFF
>TRBV7-8|.|TRBJ1-1|TRBD1
TGTGCCAGCAGCTTAGCGGACAGGGGTAGCACTGAAGCTTTCTTT
CASSLADRGSTEAFF
>TRBV28|.|TRBJ1-2|TRBD1
TGTGCCAGCAGATTGACAGGGGGAAACTATGGCTACACCTTC
CASRLTGGNYGYTF
>TRBV21-1|.|TRBJ1-3|.
TGTGCCAGTCGGTACAATAACAGGGGGGCGGTTGGAAACACCATATATTTT
CASRYNNRGAVGNTIYF
>TRBV29-1|.|TRBJ1-6|TRBD1
TGCAGCGTTGCCGGGACAGCTCATTCACCCCTCCACTTT
CSVAGTAHSPLHF
>TRBV10-1|few|TRBJ2-7|TRBD1
TGCGCCAGCAGTCGGACAGGACGCTACGAGCAGTACTTC
CASSRTGRYEQYF
>TRBV7-2|few|TRBJ2-3|.
TGTGCCAGCAGCTTAGCCGGGACTCCCGGCACAGATACGCAGTATTTT
CASSLAGTPGTDTQYF
>TRBV7-9|.|TRBJ2-5|TRBD1
TGTGCCAGCAGCTCGATGGGACAGGGGGTTTCAAAAGAGACCCAGTACTTC
CASSSMGQGVSKETQYF
>TRBV5-1|few|TRBJ1-1|TRBD1
TGCGCCAGCAGCTTGTCGCAGGGGGCGCTGAACACTGAAGCTTTCTTT
CASSLSQGALNTEAFF
>TRBV4-1|.|TRBJ1-2|TRBD1
TGCGCCAGCAGCCAAAGAAGGGGGCGCGAGGACTATGGCTACACCTTC
CASSQRRGREDYGYTF
>TRBV28|.|TRBJ2-7|TRBD2
TGTGCCAGCAGCCGTGGACTAGCGGGGACCTACGAGCAGTACTTC
CASSRGLAGTYEQYF
>TRBV5-6|.|TRBJ2-1|.
TGTGCCAGCAGCATGACAGGCGACAATGAGCAGTTCTTC
CASSMTGDNEQFF
>TRBV6-5|many|TRBJ1-3|TRBD1
TGTGCCAGCAGGGGGACAGCCAGAAACACCATATATTTT
CASRGTARNTIYF
>TRBV28|.|TRBJ1-1|TRBD1
TGTGCCAGCAGCATTGACAGGGACACTGAAGCTTTCTTT
CASSIDRDTEAFF
>TRBV11-2|.|TRBJ2-3|.
TGTGCCAGCAGCTTAGCGAGTAGCGTGAACACAGATACGCAGTATTTT
CASSLASSVNTDTQYF
>TRBV7-6|.|TRBJ2-2|.
TGTGCCAGCAGCTTAAGCGGGACACACCGGGAGCTGTTTTTT
CASSLSGTHRELFF
>TRBV28|.|TRBJ1-2|TRBD1
TGTGCCAGCACCTTACAGGGGGGGAACTATGGCTACACCTTC
CASTLQGGNYGYTF
>TRBV28|.|TRBJ2-7|.
TGTGCCAGCGGTCCGTGGGGCACCTCCTACGAGCAGTACTTC
CASGPWGTSYEQYF
>TRBV9|.|TRBJ2-1|.
TGTGCCAGCAGCGTATATCCCTCAGCGGACTACAATGAGCAGTTCTTC
CASSVYPSADYNEQFF
>TRBV28|.|TRBJ2-7|TRBD2
TGTGCCAGCAGTCCCCCCCGGGGAGCGGGAAAAGTCTACGAGCAGTACTTC
CASSPPRGAGKVYEQYF
>TRBV27|.|TRBJ1-2|.
TGTGCCAGCAGTTTAGGGGGAGGGAACTATGGCTACACCTTC
CASSLGGGNYGYTF
>TRBV5-4|.|TRBJ1-5|.
TGTGCCAGCAGCCGTAATGGTGAGGGCAATCAGCCCCAGCATTTT
CASSRNGEGNQPQHF
>TRBV25-1|.|TRBJ2-7|.
TGTGCCAGCAGACGGTCAGGGTCCTACGAGCAGTACTTC
CASRRSGSYEQYF
>TRBV19|.|TRBJ2-2|.
TGTGCCAGTAGTTCAGGACTTAACGTCGGGGAGCTGTTTTTT
CASSSGLNVGELFF
>TRBV28|.|TRBJ1-1|TRBD1
TGTGCCAGCAGTGAGCCCGGACAGGGCGGCACTGAAGCTTTCTTT
CASSEPGQGGTEAFF
>TRBV19|.|TRBJ2-7|TRBD2
TGTGCCAGTAGTATTTTCGCGGGAGTCAACTACGAGCAGTACTTC
CASSIFAGVNYEQYF
>TRBV20-1|.|TRBJ1-2|.
TGCAGTGCTGCCAGGGTCTATGGCTACACCTTC
CSAARVYGYTF
>TRBV10-2|.|TRBJ2-1|TRBD2
TGCGCCAGCGGCGACAGGGGGACTAGCGGGATAGGTGAGCAGTTCTTC
CASGDRGTSGIGEQFF
>TRBV15|.|TRBJ2-5|TRBD1
TGTGCCACCAGCAGTGGGACAGACTCTCAAGAGACCCAGTACTTC
CATSSGTDSQETQYF
>TRBV24-1|many|TRBJ1-5|.
TGTGCCACCAGTGGTTATAGCCGCAATCAGCCCCAGCATTTT
CATSGYSRNQPQHF
>TRBV19|.|TRBJ1-1|.
TGTGCCAGTAGTCTCGGGGTTTTGAACACTGAAGCTTTCTTT
CASSLGVLNTEAFF
>TRBV9|.|TRBJ2-7|.
TGTGCCAGCAGCGTAGCGGGCCCCCTACAGGGCGAGCAGTACTTC
CASSVAGPLQGEQYF
>TRBV21-1|.|TRBJ1-5|.
TGTGCCAGCAGCACCCTAAGGAAGGGGTATAGCAATCAGCCCCAGCATTTT
CASSTLRKGYSNQPQHF
>TRBV5-1|many|TRBJ2-7|TRBD1
TGCGCCAGCAGCTTGGCCGGGACAGGGCAAAGGCAGTACTTC
CASSLAGTGQRQYF
>TRBV28|.|TRBJ2-1|TRBD1
TGTGCCAGTACAGGGGGCCCCCTATTCAATGAGCAGTTCTTC
CASTGGPLFNEQFF
>TRBV6-4|.|TRBJ2-7|.
TGTGCCAGCAGTCGGGACTGGGGCAACGAGCAGTACTTC
CASSRDWGNEQYF
>TRBV27|once|TRBJ2-6|TRBD2
TGTGCCAGCTCATTGGGACTAGCGGGTCCCTCTGGGGCCAACGTCCTGACTTTC
CASSLGLAGPSGANVLTF